This note documents a single TCR beta chain sequence. Antigen: not known. Germline CDR1 is SEHNR and CDR2 is FQNEAQ (reference sequence). The V gene end was trimmed by 5 bases and the J gene end by 4 bases; junction bases not matched to a gene: 5. The CDR3 loop spans 14 amino acids. These data belong to a study of cytomegalovirus exposure and HLA in healthy donors. Across the whole study: It was reported in a later analysis that the approximately 120 validation repertoires used the same platform as the approximately 670 first-cohort repertoires.

Study-wide results and limits: Cytomegalovirus-associated TCR beta chains were listed, numbering roughly 150.

Clones were sequenced by immunoSEQ multiplex PCR, and TCRdb holds only the in-frame ones, with some missing. The profile shows roughly 150,000 clones, about 88% of them singletons. This sequence joins TRBV7-9 and TRBJ2-7; 10 positions match TRBD1. This clonotype was sampled from a man younger than 35 in good health and CMV-seronegative. The sample consisted of PBMCs. This chain's CDR3 is CASSPGQGIYEQYF. The CDR3 DNA follows: TGTGCCAGCAGCCCGGGACAGGGGATATACGAGCAGTACTTC.